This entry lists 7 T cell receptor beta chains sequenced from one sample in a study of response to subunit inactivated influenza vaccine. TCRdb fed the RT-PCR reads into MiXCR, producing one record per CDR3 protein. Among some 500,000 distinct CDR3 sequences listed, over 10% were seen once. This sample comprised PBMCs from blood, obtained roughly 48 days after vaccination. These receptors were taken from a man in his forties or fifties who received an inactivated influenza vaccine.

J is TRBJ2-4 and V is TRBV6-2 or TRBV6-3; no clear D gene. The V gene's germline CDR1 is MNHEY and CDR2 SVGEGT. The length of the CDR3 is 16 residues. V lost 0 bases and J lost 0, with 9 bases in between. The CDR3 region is CASSYSAALAKNIQYF. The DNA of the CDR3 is TGTGCCAGCAGTTACTCGGCAGCTCTAGCCAAAAACATTCAGTACTTC.

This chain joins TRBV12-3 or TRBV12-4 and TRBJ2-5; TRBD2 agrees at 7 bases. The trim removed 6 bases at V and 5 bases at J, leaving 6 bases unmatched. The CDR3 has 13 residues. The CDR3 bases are TGTGCCAGCAGGGCTAGCGGAGGGGAGACCCAGTACTTC. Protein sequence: CASRASGGETQYF.

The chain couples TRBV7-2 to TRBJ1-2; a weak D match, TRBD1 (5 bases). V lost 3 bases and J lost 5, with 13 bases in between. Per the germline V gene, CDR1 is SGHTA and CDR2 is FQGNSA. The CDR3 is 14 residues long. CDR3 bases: TGTGCCAGCAGCTTGGCCGGGGGTATTTATGGCTACACCTTC. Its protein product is CASSLAGGIYGYTF. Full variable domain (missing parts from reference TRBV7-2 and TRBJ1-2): GAGVSQSPSNKVTEKGKDVELRCDPISGHTALYWYRQSLGQGLEFLIYFQGNSAPDKSGLPSDRFSAERTGGSVSTLTIQRTQQEDSAVYLCASSLAGGIYGYTFGSGTRLTVV.

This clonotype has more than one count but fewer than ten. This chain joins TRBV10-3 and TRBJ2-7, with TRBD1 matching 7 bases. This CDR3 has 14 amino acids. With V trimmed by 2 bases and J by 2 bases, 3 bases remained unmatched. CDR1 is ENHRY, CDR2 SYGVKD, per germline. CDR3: CAISERDSTYEQYF. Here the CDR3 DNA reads TGTGCCATCAGTGAGAGGGACAGCACCTACGAGCAGTACTTC.

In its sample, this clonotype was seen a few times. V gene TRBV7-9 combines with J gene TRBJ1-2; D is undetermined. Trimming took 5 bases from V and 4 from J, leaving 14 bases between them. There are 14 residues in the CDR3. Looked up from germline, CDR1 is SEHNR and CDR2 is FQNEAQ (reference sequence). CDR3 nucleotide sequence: TGTGCCAGCAGCCCCGGCGAGCAGCTCTATGGCTACACCTTC. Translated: CASSPGEQLYGYTF.

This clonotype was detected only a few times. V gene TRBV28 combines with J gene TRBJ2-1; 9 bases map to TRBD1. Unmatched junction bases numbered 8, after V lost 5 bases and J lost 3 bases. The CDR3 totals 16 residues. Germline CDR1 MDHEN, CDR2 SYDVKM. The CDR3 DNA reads TGTGCCAGCAGTCGCCCCCCGGGACAGGGCTACAATGAGCAGTTCTTC. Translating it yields CASSRPPGQGYNEQFF. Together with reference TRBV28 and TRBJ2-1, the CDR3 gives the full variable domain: DVKVTQSSRYLVKRTGEKVFLECVQDMDHENMFWYRQDPGLGLRLIYFSYDVKMKEKGDIPEGYSVSREKKERFSLILESASTNQTSMYLCASSRPPGQGYNEQFFGPGTRLTVL.

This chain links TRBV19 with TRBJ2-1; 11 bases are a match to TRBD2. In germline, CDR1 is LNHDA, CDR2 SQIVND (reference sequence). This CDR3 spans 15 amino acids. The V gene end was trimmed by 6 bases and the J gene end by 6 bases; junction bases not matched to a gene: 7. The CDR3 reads CASSLTSGRGNEQFF. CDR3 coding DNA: TGTGCCAGTAGCCTAACTAGCGGGAGAGGCAATGAGCAGTTCTTC. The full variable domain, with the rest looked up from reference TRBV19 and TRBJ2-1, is DGGITQSPKYLFRKEGQNVTLSCEQNLNHDAMYWYRQDPGQGLRLIYYSQIVNDFQKGDIAEGYSVSREKKESFPLTVTSAQKNPTAFYLCASSLTSGRGNEQFFGPGTRLTVL.